This T cell receptor beta chain was found in a study of blood T cell repertoires in COVID-19. Study background: Samples taken during acute and convalescent COVID-19 were collected in the United States, Italy and Spain. Sample material is recorded as cDNA or gDNA derived from T cells, B-cell-depleted T cells, or PBMCs.

In this sample, this clone turned up once. Germline V gene data show CDR1 as MNHEY and CDR2 as SMNVEV (reference sequence). V trimming: 5 bases; J trimming: 3 bases; junction bases outside the gene matches: 10. The CDR3 is made up of 17 amino acids. Per the authors' pipeline: Reference gene primers were amplified, and this amplification served to estimate nucleated cell counts. Here immunoSEQ multiplex PCR was the method, and the copy in TCRdb shows in-frame clones only, minus some. Clonal size and the V and J genes are those of that table, whereas D and trimming came from the DNA. The table shows 20,000 to 25,000 clones, with around 89% occurring only once.

The sample was peripheral blood. This TCR was sampled from a human donor with active COVID-19. The donor label of this sample is uncertain. This sequence joins TRBV27 and TRBJ2-1, with 10 bases that match TRBD2. CDR3 sequence (DNA): TGTGCCAGCAGTCTCGATAGCGGGAGGAGGTTCTACAATGAGCAGTTCTTC. Protein sequence: CASSLDSGRRFYNEQFF.